These T cell receptor beta chains were read from a single sample in a study of T cell responses to AZD1222 COVID-19 vaccine. Sequencing used immunoSEQ multiplex PCR; TCRdb keeps in-frame clones, though not all of them. The data show under 150,000 clones, 93% seen once. This material consisted of peripheral blood, taken on day 0 of AZD1222 vaccination. Source of these receptors: an adult in good health. Both conserved end residues are part of each CDR3. The order of the fields is clone size, J gene, V gene, CDR3 protein. Size is omitted from some rows. Given values are once, few, many or a class for expanded clones.

abundance: NA; j_gene: TRBJ1-2; v_gene: TRBV20-1; CDR3aa: CRTSDGYTF
abundance: once; j_gene: TRBJ2-1; v_gene: TRBV5-1; CDR3aa: CASSLPSATYNEQFF
abundance: once; j_gene: TRBJ2-1; v_gene: TRBV7-8; CDR3aa: CASSQDRPDEQFF
abundance: NA; j_gene: TRBJ2-1; v_gene: TRBV24-1; CDR3aa: CATSDATSRRNYNEQFF
abundance: NA; j_gene: TRBJ1-3; v_gene: TRBV28; CDR3aa: CASRERGLTIYF
abundance: NA; j_gene: TRBJ1-3; v_gene: TRBV6-1; CDR3aa: CASSENRADSGNTIYF
abundance: NA; j_gene: TRBJ2-7; v_gene: TRBV19; CDR3aa: CASKGERQNHEQYF
abundance: NA; j_gene: TRBJ1-5; v_gene: TRBV12-5; CDR3aa: CASSIQGQPQHF
abundance: NA; j_gene: TRBJ1-4; v_gene: TRBV5-1; CDR3aa: CASSVRQGNEKLFF
abundance: NA; j_gene: TRBJ2-2; v_gene: TRBV4-2; CDR3aa: CASSQGFASRAGELFF
abundance: NA; j_gene: TRBJ1-2; v_gene: TRBV29-1; CDR3aa: CSVYKREGGYTF
abundance: NA; j_gene: TRBJ1-6; v_gene: TRBV28; CDR3aa: CASSLTGGPDNSPLHF
abundance: NA; j_gene: TRBJ2-7; v_gene: TRBV7-9; CDR3aa: CASSSPPGTSDYEQYF
abundance: NA; j_gene: TRBJ2-1; v_gene: TRBV29-1; CDR3aa: CSVSGRLSNEQFF
abundance: NA; j_gene: TRBJ2-1; v_gene: TRBV13; CDR3aa: CASSLGDNEQFF
abundance: NA; j_gene: TRBJ1-2; v_gene: TRBV10-3; CDR3aa: CASSWGAYGYTF
abundance: NA; j_gene: TRBJ2-7; v_gene: TRBV5-5; CDR3aa: CASSLAGSSSSYEQYF
abundance: NA; j_gene: TRBJ2-1; v_gene: TRBV7-9; CDR3aa: CASSPGIGGYSYNEQFF
abundance: NA; j_gene: TRBJ1-5; v_gene: TRBV20-1; CDR3aa: CSASAQGVHQPQHF
abundance: NA; j_gene: TRBJ1-3; v_gene: TRBV5-8; CDR3aa: CASRGWTPSGNTIYF
abundance: once; j_gene: TRBJ1-1; v_gene: TRBV12-3/TRBV12-4; CDR3aa: CASSLFQGIEAFF
abundance: NA; j_gene: TRBJ2-1; v_gene: TRBV15; CDR3aa: CATSRAKREGYNEQFF
abundance: NA; j_gene: TRBJ2-5; v_gene: TRBV5-5; CDR3aa: CASSLFSEETQYF
abundance: NA; j_gene: TRBJ2-3; v_gene: TRBV7-9; CDR3aa: CAIPLLGSTDTQYF
abundance: NA; j_gene: TRBJ1-1; v_gene: TRBV12-5; CDR3aa: CASGFRGMNTEAFF
abundance: NA; j_gene: TRBJ2-1; v_gene: TRBV13; CDR3aa: CASSRSGSGLNEQFF
abundance: NA; j_gene: TRBJ1-1; v_gene: TRBV28; CDR3aa: CASRGDRREAFF
abundance: NA; j_gene: TRBJ1-2; v_gene: TRBV19; CDR3aa: CASGPGTTGHGYTF
abundance: NA; j_gene: TRBJ1-1; v_gene: TRBV30; CDR3aa: CAWSVVYEAFF
abundance: NA; j_gene: TRBJ2-1; v_gene: TRBV10-1; CDR3aa: CASSASGRVEQFF
abundance: once; j_gene: TRBJ1-6; v_gene: TRBV5-1; CDR3aa: CASSPDTRQGRGSNSPLHF
abundance: NA; j_gene: TRBJ1-5; v_gene: TRBV2; CDR3aa: CASSETANVEPQHF
abundance: NA; j_gene: TRBJ1-1; v_gene: TRBV5-5; CDR3aa: CASTLDSLNTEAFF
abundance: NA; j_gene: TRBJ1-5; v_gene: TRBV19; CDR3aa: CASTPALYQPQHF
abundance: NA; j_gene: TRBJ1-2; v_gene: TRBV5-1; CDR3aa: CASSWDSYGYTF
abundance: NA; j_gene: TRBJ2-7; v_gene: TRBV10-3; CDR3aa: CATRDGVLYYEQYF
abundance: NA; j_gene: TRBJ2-7; v_gene: TRBV7-9; CDR3aa: CASSLAGRVEQYF
abundance: once; j_gene: TRBJ1-2; v_gene: TRBV28; CDR3aa: CASSLTTYNYGYTF
abundance: NA; j_gene: TRBJ2-5; v_gene: TRBV5-1; CDR3aa: CASSLFLDQETQYF
abundance: NA; j_gene: TRBJ1-5; v_gene: TRBV6-2/TRBV6-3; CDR3aa: CASSYGGDSWQPQHF
abundance: NA; j_gene: TRBJ2-3; v_gene: TRBV9; CDR3aa: CASRLEFSGAQYF
abundance: NA; j_gene: TRBJ2-7; v_gene: TRBV5-8; CDR3aa: CASSSSHRVSSYEQYF
abundance: NA; j_gene: TRBJ1-6; v_gene: TRBV10-3; CDR3aa: CAISRDRQGDSPLHF
abundance: NA; j_gene: TRBJ1-2; v_gene: TRBV5-1; CDR3aa: CASSPEGSYGYTF
abundance: few; j_gene: TRBJ2-2; v_gene: TRBV7-9; CDR3aa: CASSYRPGQGPGELFF
abundance: NA; j_gene: TRBJ1-1; v_gene: TRBV29-1; CDR3aa: CSVELTGEVAFF
abundance: NA; j_gene: TRBJ2-1; v_gene: TRBV11-2; CDR3aa: CASSAVSSYNEQFF
abundance: NA; j_gene: TRBJ1-5; v_gene: TRBV27; CDR3aa: CASSGGTGNQPQHF
abundance: few; j_gene: TRBJ2-2; v_gene: TRBV28; CDR3aa: CASSLPGQGNTGELFF
abundance: NA; j_gene: TRBJ1-1; v_gene: TRBV2; CDR3aa: CASSFMGTFF
abundance: NA; j_gene: TRBJ2-3; v_gene: TRBV19; CDR3aa: CASGGAGKLPTDTQYF
abundance: NA; j_gene: TRBJ1-1; v_gene: TRBV10-1; CDR3aa: CASSESSERGNTEAFF
abundance: NA; j_gene: TRBJ2-3; v_gene: TRBV7-2; CDR3aa: CASSLKGSRTDTQYF
abundance: NA; j_gene: TRBJ2-5; v_gene: TRBV4-2; CDR3aa: CASSQDQRAAETQYF
abundance: few; j_gene: TRBJ2-1; v_gene: TRBV19; CDR3aa: CASSTASGRAYYNEQFF
abundance: NA; j_gene: TRBJ2-1; v_gene: TRBV6-6; CDR3aa: CASSSRLAALIEQFF
abundance: NA; j_gene: TRBJ1-1; v_gene: TRBV27; CDR3aa: CASSPGQGLREAFF